This T cell receptor beta chain was found in a study of T-cell memory formation after mild COVID-19. Notes on the study in general: Contracting clones from day 15 to 85 had balanced CD4/CD8; later expanders favoured CD4+. The authors did not confirm SARS-CoV-2 specificity of second-wave clones peaking day 37.

This clonotype has a handful of counts. The antigen is not known. TCRdb recomputed calls from the 5' RACE reads with MiXCR, one row per CDR3 protein. The top ten clones hold 23% of a sample with 190,000 or so distinct CDR3 sequences, around a fifth of them seen once. Germline trimming cut 0 bases from V and 0 bases from J; bases unmatched to any gene: 3. The CDR3 extends over 15 amino acids. The V gene's germline CDR1 is SGDLS and CDR2 YYNGEE. The J gene is TRBJ2-7, the V gene TRBV9; 7 positions agree with TRBD1. Sequenced sample: PBMCs or a T cell subset sorted from them (not recorded which). This TCR came from an adult woman who had mild COVID-19 (a few samples of this study predate the infection). Cell type and time point are not known. The CDR3 region has the DNA TGTGCCAGCAGCGTAGCGGACAGGTTCTCCTACGAGCAGTACTTC. Translating it yields CASSVADRFSYEQYF.